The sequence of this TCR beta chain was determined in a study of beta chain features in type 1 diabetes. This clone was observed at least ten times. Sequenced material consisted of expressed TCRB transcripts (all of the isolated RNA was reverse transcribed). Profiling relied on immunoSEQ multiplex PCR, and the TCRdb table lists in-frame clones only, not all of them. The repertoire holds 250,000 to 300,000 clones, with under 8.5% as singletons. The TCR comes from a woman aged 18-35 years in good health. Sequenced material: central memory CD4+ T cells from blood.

The CDR3 is CASREGPNTDTQYF. CDR3 in DNA: TGTGCCAGCAGAGAGGGACCAAACACAGATACGCAGTATTTT. The chain links TRBV7-2 to TRBJ2-3; D is tentatively TRBD1 or TRBD2 (5 bases each). The V and J ends lost 6 bases and 2 bases respectively, with 12 bases between them. CDR3 length equals 14 residues. Germline CDR1 reads SGHTA; CDR2 reads FQGNSA.